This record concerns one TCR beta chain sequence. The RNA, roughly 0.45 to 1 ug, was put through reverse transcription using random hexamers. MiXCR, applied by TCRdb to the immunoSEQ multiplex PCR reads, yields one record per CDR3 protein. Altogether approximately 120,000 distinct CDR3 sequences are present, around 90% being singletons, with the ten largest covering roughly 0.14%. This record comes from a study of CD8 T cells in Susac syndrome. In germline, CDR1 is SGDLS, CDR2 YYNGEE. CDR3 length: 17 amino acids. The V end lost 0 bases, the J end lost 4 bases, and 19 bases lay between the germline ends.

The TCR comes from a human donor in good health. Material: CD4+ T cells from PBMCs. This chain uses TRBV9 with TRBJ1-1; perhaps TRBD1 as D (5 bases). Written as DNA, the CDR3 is TGTGCCAGCAGCGTAGGAGGCAACTGGGGCAGGGCCACTGAAGCTTTCTTT. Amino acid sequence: CASSVGGNWGRATEAFF.